The 22 T cell receptor beta chains below come from one sample, sequenced in a study of CD8 T cells in ankylosing spondylitis. TCRdb redid the calling of the 5' RACE reads with MiXCR, one entry per CDR3 protein. Of 210,000 or so distinct CDR3 sequences in the sample, more than 25% were seen once. Material for sequencing was blood, either unsorted or a sorted T cell fraction (not recorded which). The receptors were gathered from a male donor with ankylosing spondylitis or in good health (not recorded which).

This clonotype was detected many times. The chain employs TRBV5-1 and TRBJ2-1, with 10 bases lining up with TRBD2. Germline loops: CDR1 SGHRS, CDR2 YFSETQ. Trimming took 2 bases from V and 2 from J; bases not matched to a gene: 19. The length of the CDR3 is 21 residues. In DNA, the CDR3 is TGCGCCAGCAGCTTTGGCCTGACAGGGGTAAGCGGGAGGGCCGCCTACAATGAGCAGTTCTTC. This gives the protein CASSFGLTGVSGRAAYNEQFF.

The chain combines TRBV11-2 with TRBJ2-7, with 11 bases that match TRBD1. The germline V gene has CDR1 SGHAT and CDR2 FQNNGV. J was trimmed by 6 bases and V by 5 bases; bases with no gene match: 6. CDR3 length: 14 amino acids. CDR3 residues: CASSNGQGASEQYF. The CDR3 nucleotides read TGTGCCAGCAGCAATGGACAGGGGGCCTCCGAGCAGTACTTC.

This clonotype occurred a few times. J is TRBJ1-1 and V is TRBV10-3, with 8 positions matching TRBD1. The V segment lost 10 bases and the J segment 5 bases; nucleotides outside the gene matches: 6. Germline V gene sequence: CDR1 ENHRY, CDR2 SYGVKD. The CDR3 loop spans 12 amino acids. Here the CDR3 DNA reads TGTGCCACGAACAGGGGGTCGACTGAAGCTTTCTTT. It yields the protein CATNRGSTEAFF.

Details on this clonotype: Germline is not matched at one junction end, which may reflect a read error. The chain couples TRBV7-6 to TRBJ2-1; D may match TRBD1 or TRBD2 (5 bases each). The CDR3 is 14 residues long. In germline, CDR1 is SGHVS, CDR2 FNYEAQ. The CDR3 reads CASGLGTPNNEQFF. CDR3 DNA: TGTGCCAGCGGCTTAGGGACGCCTAACAATGAGCAGTTCTTC.

V gene TRBV29-1 combines with J gene TRBJ2-1, with TRBD1 identical over 7 bases. V dropped 3 bases and J dropped 8; count of bases not matched to a gene: 4. The CDR3 runs to 12 residues. Germline assignment: CDR1 SQVTM and CDR2 ANQGSEA. CDR3 residues: CSVDLGGDEQFF. The CDR3 region has the DNA TGCAGCGTTGATCTAGGGGGCGATGAGCAGTTCTTC.

The rearrangement links TRBV5-1 to TRBJ2-5; D remains ambiguous. Trimming took off 0 bases at V and 5 bases at J, with 14 bases between the two ends. Per the germline V gene, CDR1 is SGHRS and CDR2 is YFSETQ. The CDR3 sequence is 15 residues long. The CDR3, as DNA: TGCGCCAGCAGCTTGGAGGGCGGCTACGGGGAGACCCAGTACTTC. It is translated as CASSLEGGYGETQYF.

This clonotype was observed many times. This chain connects TRBV27 to TRBJ2-7, with 10 nucleotides matching TRBD2. The CDR3 is 16 residues long. With 4 bases clipped from V and 2 bases from J, the junction kept 8 bases outside the gene matches. Per germline, CDR1 MNHEY and CDR2 SMNVEV (reference sequence). CDR3 in DNA: TGTGCCAGCAGTTCACCTAGCGGGAGACCACCCTACGAGCAGTACTTC. Translating it yields CASSSPSGRPPYEQYF.

This clonotype came up once. This could be a read error, since a much larger clone is one nucleotide away. V gene TRBV5-1 combines with J gene TRBJ2-3, with no clear D. The germline gives CDR1 SGHRS, CDR2 YFSETQ. The germline V and J ends were trimmed by 2 bases and 7 bases, with 11 bases remaining between them. The CDR3 contains 13 residues. The CDR3 sequence is CASSFNLRNTQYF. The CDR3 DNA sequence: TGCGCCAGCAGCTTTAACCTCCGGAATACGCAGTATTTT.

Written as DNA, the CDR3 is TGCAGTGCTAGAGGGACGGGGGCGATACTATCCTACGAGCAGTACTTC. It yields the protein CSARGTGAILSYEQYF. The chain couples TRBV20-1 to TRBJ2-7, with D tentatively TRBD1 or TRBD2 (6 bases each). This CDR3 has 16 amino acids. V lost 1 base to trimming and J lost 1 base, with 17 bases between them. Per germline, CDR1 DFQATT and CDR2 SNEGSKA (reference sequence).

The gene calls are TRBV20-1 and TRBJ2-7; D unclear. Germline CDR1 reads DFQATT; CDR2 reads SNEGSKA (reference sequence). The CDR3 spans 14 residues. Trimming removed 6 bases from V and 2 bases from J, with 17 bases in between. CDR3 loop: CSASPRALTYEQYF. The CDR3 DNA reads as TGCAGTGCCAGTCCCCGGGCCCTGACCTACGAGCAGTACTTC.

Many counts were recorded for this clonotype. The CDR3 region is CASSPQKTGQGLDEQFF. CDR3 coding DNA: TGCGCCAGCAGCCCCCAAAAAACGGGACAGGGGCTCGATGAGCAGTTCTTC. This chain uses TRBV5-1 with TRBJ2-1; 10 bases map to TRBD1. Germline loops: CDR1 SGHRS, CDR2 YFSETQ. The V segment lost 4 bases and the J segment 8 bases; nucleotides outside the gene matches: 15. This CDR3 region has 17 residues.

DNA of the CDR3: TGCAGTGCAAGGGGCCACTCCTACGAGCAGTACTTC. Translated: CSARGHSYEQYF. The V and J genes are TRBV20-1 and TRBJ2-7; a weak D match, TRBD1 (5 bases). The CDR3 is 12 amino acids. V lost 6 bases and J lost 0, with 9 bases in between. CDR1 and CDR2 from the germline V gene are DFQATT and SNEGSKA (reference sequence).

This chain connects TRBV10-3 to TRBJ2-3, with 11 bases fitting TRBD1. Germline V gene lookup returns CDR1 ENHRY and CDR2 SYGVKD. The CDR3 runs to 14 residues. After removal of 10 bases from V and 3 bases from J, the junction contained 6 bases not matched to a gene. CDR3: CASGQGAHTDTQYF. For the CDR3, the DNA is TGTGCCAGCGGACAGGGGGCTCATACAGATACGCAGTATTTT.

This clonotype was found a few times. The CDR3 sequence: CSAEPGLAAFNTGELFF. The CDR3 nucleotides are TGCAGTGCTGAACCGGGACTAGCGGCATTTAACACCGGGGAGCTGTTTTTT. V is TRBV20-1 and J is TRBJ2-2; TRBD2 matches at 11 bases. The germline V gene has CDR1 DFQATT and CDR2 SNEGSKA (reference sequence). V dropped 5 bases and J dropped 2; count of bases not matched to a gene: 10. The CDR3 sequence is 17 residues long.

This clonotype occurred many times. This rearrangement joins TRBV4-3 to TRBJ2-3, with TRBD2 matching over 9 bases. The V segment lost 1 base and the J segment 3 bases; nucleotides outside the gene matches: 8. The CDR3 consists of 17 residues. Germline V gene sequence: CDR1 LGHNA, CDR2 YSLEER. CDR3 residues: CASSQGALAGRTDTQYF. Here the CDR3 DNA reads TGCGCCAGCAGCCAAGGGGCTCTAGCGGGGCGGACAGATACGCAGTATTTT.

This clonotype was seen repeatedly, ten times or more. This chain connects TRBV5-1 to TRBJ1-1; 7 bases are a match to TRBD1. The CDR3 consists of 16 residues. J gave up 1 base and V 4 bases, and 10 bases lay outside the gene matches. Germline V gene lookup returns CDR1 SGHRS and CDR2 YFSETQ. CDR3 sequence: CASSQQGQQKNTEAFF. As DNA, the CDR3 is TGCGCCAGCAGCCAACAGGGGCAACAGAAGAACACTGAAGCTTTCTTT.

The chain joins TRBV5-1 to TRBJ1-1; tentatively, D is TRBD1 (5 bases). Trimming shortened V by 0 bases and J by 4 bases, and 16 bases separated the two germline ends. Germline V gene data show CDR1 as SGHRS and CDR2 as YFSETQ. This CDR3 contains 16 residues. The CDR3 is CASSLAAGRSGTEAFF. The CDR3 DNA reads as TGCGCCAGCAGCTTGGCCGCAGGGCGGTCGGGCACTGAAGCTTTCTTT.

This clonotype came up many times. This sequence joins TRBV5-1 and TRBJ2-7; D unresolved. The CDR3 consists of 14 residues. Germline V gene data show CDR1 as SGHRS and CDR2 as YFSETQ. Trimming removed 4 bases from V and 5 bases from J, with 16 bases in between. The CDR3 DNA sequence: TGCGCCAGCAGCATAACACAGAATCGCCACGAGCAGTACTTC. It translates to CASSITQNRHEQYF.

CDR3 protein: CASSLRSLDSDSTF. The CDR3, as DNA: TGTGCCAGCAGCTTACGGAGCCTGGACAGCGACTCGACTTTC. V gene TRBV7-9 combines with J gene TRBJ2-6, with a weak D call TRBD1 (6 bases). The CDR3 contains 14 residues. The V end lost 2 bases, the J end lost 18 bases, and 20 bases lay between the germline ends. Germline loops: CDR1 SEHNR, CDR2 FQNEAQ (reference sequence). The variable domain in full, with the rest retrieved from reference TRBV7-9 and TRBJ2-6, is DTGVSQNPRHKITKRGQNVTFRCDPISEHNRLYWYRQTLGQGPEFLTYFQNEAQLEKSRLLSDRFSAERPKGSFSTLEIQRTEQGDSAMYLCASSLRSLDSDSTFGAGSRLTVL.

This sequence joins TRBV29-1 and TRBJ2-3, with no clear D. Germline loops: CDR1 SQVTM, CDR2 ANQGSEA. This CDR3 spans 10 amino acids. Trimming pared 2 bases from V and 7 bases from J, leaving 4 bases between. CDR3 nucleotide sequence: TGCAGCGTTGAACAAAATACGCAGTATTTT. Protein: CSVEQNTQYF.

At least ten counts were recorded for this clonotype. In nucleotides, the CDR3 is TGCAGCGGACTTTGGGGATCCATGAACACTGAAGCTTTCTTT. This codes for CSGLWGSMNTEAFF. This chain connects TRBV29-1 to TRBJ1-1; D is undetermined. Looked up from germline, CDR1 is SQVTM and CDR2 is ANQGSEA. Trimming removed 7 bases from V and 0 bases from J, with 15 bases in between. The CDR3 consists of 14 residues.

This clonotype was seen repeatedly, ten times or more. The V gene is TRBV20-1, the J gene TRBJ2-7; TRBD2 aligns across 7 bases. Trimming took 0 bases from V and 6 from J; bases not matched to a gene: 5. The V gene's germline CDR1 is DFQATT and CDR2 SNEGSKA (reference sequence). The CDR3 covers 13 residues. The CDR3, as DNA: TGCAGTGCTAGAGATGCGGGAGTCTCCGAGCAGTACTTC. Translated: CSARDAGVSEQYF.